This T cell receptor beta chain was profiled in a study of CD8 T cells in Susac syndrome. Regarding the study as a whole: The study acknowledged a relatively small number of individuals in its TCR sequencing and HLA analysis.

As regards this clonotype: Its antigen is not known.

RNA was extracted with the RNeasy kit, and a quantity of roughly 0.5 to 1 ug was reverse transcribed using random hexamers. TCRdb processed the immunoSEQ multiplex PCR reads anew with MiXCR; each CDR3 protein has one entry. The data show under 350,000 distinct CDR3 sequences, about 90% seen once. The multiple sclerosis controls consisted of treatment-naive patients with relapsing-remitting disease, either stable or active. In germline, CDR1 is DFQATT, CDR2 SNEGSKA (reference sequence). Trimming took 0 bases from V and 2 from J; bases not matched to a gene: 7. The CDR3 loop spans 16 amino acids. Sequencing used CD4+ T cells from PBMCs. The chain combines TRBV20-1 with TRBJ2-7; 10 bases are a match to TRBD2. This TCR derives from a human donor with multiple sclerosis. The chain's CDR3 is CSARENLLAGAYEQYF. CDR3 coding DNA: TGCAGTGCTAGAGAAAATTTGCTAGCGGGAGCCTACGAGCAGTACTTC.